This T cell receptor (beta chain) was retrieved from a study of early stage breast cancer tumors. Study findings and constraints: Chain pairing and CD4, CD8 or FOXP3 expression were not captured. Tumors had approximately 2.7-fold higher T cell density and higher clonality than adjacent normal breast tissue.

The assay was immunoSEQ multiplex PCR, and TCRdb's table has in-frame clones only and misses some. The sample holds nearly 70,000 clones; 80% are singletons and the top ten take about 4.8%. A remark on this clone: Its specificity is unknown.

V gave up 5 bases and J gave up 3 bases, with 10 bases separating them. The CDR3 sequence is 13 residues long. Germline assignment: CDR1 SGHTA and CDR2 FQGTGA. The V call is TRBV7-3, the J call TRBJ1-1; D remains unclear. Sequenced input: blood. This TCR came from a person in their 40s with breast cancer. The CDR3 spells CASSQTSDTEAFF. CDR3 coding DNA: TGTGCCAGCAGCCAAACATCGGACACTGAAGCTTTCTTT.